This entry is about one T cell receptor beta chain. The data stem from a study of CD8 T cells in Susac syndrome. The individuals used as controls were healthy donors who had been matched for both age and sex. Both CD4+ and CD8+ T cells were negatively isolated, and TEMRA cells underwent FACS enrichment. Unmatched junction bases numbered 7, after V lost 5 bases and J lost 2 bases. Germline lookup yields CDR1 SGHDT and CDR2 YYEEEE. The CDR3 runs 15 residues. Reverse transcription of roughly 0.45 to 1 ug RNA used random hexamers. Via MiXCR, TCRdb re-called the immunoSEQ multiplex PCR reads, giving one row per CDR3 protein. The sample holds about 60,000 distinct CDR3 sequences, roughly 92% seen once.

Sequenced input: CD8+ T cells from PBMCs. This chain links TRBV5-6 with TRBJ2-3; the match to TRBD2 covers 8 bases. The receptor's source is a human donor in good health. CDR3 residues: CASSRAGGPTDTQYF. CDR3 bases: TGTGCCAGCAGTCGCGCGGGGGGCCCCACAGATACGCAGTATTTT.